The TCR beta chain under discussion was sequenced for a study of blood T cell repertoires in COVID-19. Looking at the study overall: Sites across the United States, Italy and Spain contributed samples from acute and convalescent COVID-19. PBMCs, B-cell-depleted T cells, or T cells were the source of the cDNA or gDNA that made up the material.

CDR1 is ENHRY and CDR2 is SYGVKD in the germline V gene. J gave up 1 base and V 2 bases, and 8 bases lay outside the gene matches. The CDR3 runs to 17 residues. Authors' processing steps: Researchers report that nucleated cell counts were estimated from reference gene primer amplification. Here immunoSEQ multiplex PCR was the method, and the copy in TCRdb shows in-frame clones only, minus some. V, J and clone size are taken as reported in that table, and D and trimming were inferred from the DNA itself. The sample includes around 97,000 clones, roughly 87% of them seen just once. Sequencing input: peripheral blood. The receptor was derived from a human donor in a cohort sampled during active COVID-19. The J gene is TRBJ1-1, the V gene TRBV10-3; TRBD1 matches 9 bases. Here the CDR3 reads CAISEMTGGSGNTEAFF. Written as DNA, the CDR3 is TGTGCCATCAGTGAGATGACAGGGGGGAGTGGGAACACTGAAGCTTTCTTT.